The T cell receptor (beta chain) under discussion was sequenced for a study of vaccination and CD4 T cells after COVID-19. Study background: The stimulus for the cells was overlapping spike peptides derived from SARS-CoV-2, HCoV-NL63, HCoV-OC43 and HCoV-229E.

Cultured CD4+ T-cell DNA underwent Oncomine TCR Beta short-read sequencing. TCRdb re-called the PCR reads with MiXCR, one entry per CDR3 protein. The top ten hold approximately 70% of the sample, which has about 570 distinct CDR3 sequences, roughly 14% seen once. Treatment specified: roughly 10-day PBMC culture with coronavirus spike peptide pools or control peptides (ViraFEST assay). Samples of CD4+ T cells were obtained from the unexposed donor before the COVID-19 pandemic (2011-2018). Half-medium changes with fresh IL-2 medium occurred on days 3 and 7. This clonotype is medium-sized in the sample. Antigen: not known. Per the germline V gene, CDR1 is SGHNT and CDR2 is YYREEE (reference sequence). CDR3 length equals 14 residues. V dropped 2 bases and J dropped 2 bases, with 10 bases sitting between them.

This sequence originates from a human donor in good health. V and J are TRBV5-4 and TRBJ1-1; D remains unclear. Sequencing used CD4+ T cells from blood, cultured in vitro. CDR3 amino acids: CASSFEPTNTEAFF. The CDR3 DNA is TGTGCCAGCAGCTTCGAACCTACCAACACTGAAGCTTTCTTT. Using reference TRBV5-4 and TRBJ1-1 for the parts outside the CDR3, the full variable domain is ETGVTQSPTHLIKTRGQQVTLRCSSQSGHNTVSWYQQALGQGPQFIFQYYREEENGRGNFPPRFSGLQFPNYSSELNVNALELDDSALYLCASSFEPTNTEAFFGQGTRLTVV.